This T cell receptor beta chain derives from a study of blood T cell repertoires in COVID-19. The length of the CDR3 is 14 residues. V was clipped by 6 bases and J by 4 bases; unmatched bases: 9. Germline V CDR1 and CDR2: SNHLY, FYNNEI. Clones were read by immunoSEQ multiplex PCR, and TCRdb kept only the in-frame ones, dropping some. The data hold about 310,000 clones, with 87% observed a single time. The chain combines TRBV2 with TRBJ2-7; 7 bases are shared with TRBD1. This TCR derives from a woman aged 50 to 60 who had recovered from COVID-19. Sequencing was carried out using peripheral blood. The CDR3 coding sequence is TGTGCCAGCAGCGTCGGGACAGAAGCTTACGAGCAGTACTTC. This translates into CASSVGTEAYEQYF.